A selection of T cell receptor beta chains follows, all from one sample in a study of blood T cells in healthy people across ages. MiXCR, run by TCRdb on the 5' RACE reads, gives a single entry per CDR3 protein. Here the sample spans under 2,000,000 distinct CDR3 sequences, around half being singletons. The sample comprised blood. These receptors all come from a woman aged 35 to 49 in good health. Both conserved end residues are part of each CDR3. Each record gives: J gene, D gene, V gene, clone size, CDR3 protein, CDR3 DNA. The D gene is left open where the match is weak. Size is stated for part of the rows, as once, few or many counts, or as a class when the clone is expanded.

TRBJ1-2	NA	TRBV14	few	CASSQDHIWSREDYTF	TGTGCCAGCAGCCAAGATCACATATGGAGCAGGGAGGACTACACCTTC
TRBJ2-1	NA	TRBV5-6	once	CASSLGGYHVGWFF	TGTGCCAGCAGCTTGGGGGGCTACCACGTGGGATGGTTCTTC
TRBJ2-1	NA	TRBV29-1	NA	CSVRGDQYNEQFF	TGCAGCGTGAGGGGGGACCAATACAATGAGCAGTTCTTC
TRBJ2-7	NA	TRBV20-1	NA	CSATEDRTYEQYF	TGCAGTGCTACGGAGGACCGCACCTACGAGCAGTACTTC
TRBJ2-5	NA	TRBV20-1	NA	CSAPRVRGETQYF	TGCAGTGCGCCACGGGTCCGGGGGGAGACCCAGTACTTC
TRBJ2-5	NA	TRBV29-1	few	CSVESYSRIWETQYF	TGCAGCGTCGAGTCCTACTCTAGAATCTGGGAGACCCAGTACTTC
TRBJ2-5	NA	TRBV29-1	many	CSVGPFQETQYF	TGCAGCGTTGGACCCTTCCAAGAGACCCAGTACTTC
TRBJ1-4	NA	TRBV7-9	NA	CASSPVRSSRAELFF	TGTGCCAGCAGCCCAGTCCGGTCCAGCCGGGCGGAACTGTTTTTT
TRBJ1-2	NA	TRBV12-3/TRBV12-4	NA	CASSFRPGSTDGYTF	TGTGCCAGCAGTTTTAGGCCGGGGTCCACGGATGGCTACACCTTC
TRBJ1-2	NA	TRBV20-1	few	CSARQGTNYGYTF	TGCAGTGCTAGGCAGGGCACTAACTATGGCTACACCTTC
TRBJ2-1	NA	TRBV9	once	CASSSSRGSEQFF	TGTGCCAGCAGCTCAAGTCGGGGGAGTGAGCAGTTCTTC
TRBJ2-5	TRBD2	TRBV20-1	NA	CSASAGAQETQYF	TGCAGTGCCTCAGCGGGGGCCCAAGAGACCCAGTACTTC
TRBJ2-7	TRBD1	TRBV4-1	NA	CASGPNRDRSYEQYF	TGCGCCAGCGGACCAAACCGGGACAGATCCTACGAGCAGTACTTC
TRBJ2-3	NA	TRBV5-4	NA	CASSLVGRTTSTDAQYF	TGTGCCAGCAGCTTAGTCGGGCGGACTACCAGCACAGATGCGCAGTATTTT